These T cell receptor beta chains were read from a single sample in a study of blood T cell repertoires in COVID-19. Measured with immunoSEQ multiplex PCR; TCRdb has only the in-frame clones, and not every one. The repertoire holds some 250,000 clones, with about four fifths as singletons. The sequenced material came from peripheral blood. Receptors were obtained from a woman aged 55-69 years with active or convalescent COVID-19. The CDR3 runs from the conserved cysteine through the conserved F or W. The order of the fields is J gene, D gene, clone size, V gene, CDR3 protein, CDR3 DNA. A D gene is named only where the DNA matches it firmly. Only some rows state a clone size, as once, few, many or a class for expanded clones.

TRBJ1-1,.,.,TRBV6-5,CASSYSDQGTEAFF,TGTGCCAGCAGTTATTCTGACCAGGGAACTGAAGCTTTCTTT
TRBJ1-6,TRBD1,.,TRBV5-6,CASSPGTGQSPLHF,TGTGCCAGCAGCCCCGGGACAGGGCAATCACCCCTCCACTTT
TRBJ2-1,.,few,TRBV7-2,CASSLGGIEQFF,TGTGCCAGCAGCTTAGGCGGGATTGAGCAGTTCTTC
TRBJ1-1,.,.,TRBV27,CASSLSRRLPNTEAFF,TGTGCCAGCAGTTTATCCCGCAGGCTTCCGAACACTGAAGCTTTCTTT
TRBJ1-2,.,.,TRBV7-2,CASSLNAGRGGRGGYTF,TGTGCCAGCAGCTTAAACGCTGGGCGTGGGGGCAGGGGCGGCTACACCTTC
TRBJ1-5,TRBD1,few,TRBV6-6,CASSPTGPFYNSNQPQHF,TGTGCCAGCAGTCCGACAGGGCCGTTTTATAATAGCAATCAGCCCCAGCATTTT
TRBJ2-1,TRBD1,.,TRBV24-1,CATGTGRYNEQFF,TGTGCCACCGGGACAGGACGCTACAATGAGCAGTTCTTC
TRBJ1-3,TRBD1,.,TRBV30,CAWSAWTGNSGNTIYF,TGTGCCTGGAGCGCCTGGACAGGGAACTCTGGAAACACCATATATTTT
TRBJ2-1,TRBD2,.,TRBV4-1,CASSRYSGGAGNEQFF,TGCGCCAGCAGCCGCTATAGCGGGGGGGCTGGGAATGAGCAGTTCTTC
TRBJ2-2,TRBD1,.,TRBV19,CASSDRGDTGELFF,TGTGCCAGTAGTGACAGGGGCGACACCGGGGAGCTGTTTTTT
TRBJ2-5,TRBD1,.,TRBV5-1,CASSPGTDQETQYF,TGCGCCAGCAGCCCCGGGACAGATCAAGAGACCCAGTACTTC
TRBJ1-2,.,.,TRBV5-6,CASSFGGNNYGYTF,TGTGCCAGCAGCTTCGGGGGAAATAACTATGGCTACACCTTC
TRBJ2-1,TRBD2,.,TRBV19,CASSSRDYHEGNEQFF,TGTGCCAGTAGTAGCCGGGACTACCACGAGGGGAATGAGCAGTTCTTC
TRBJ1-2,TRBD1,.,TRBV2,CASTEETGAFNYGYTF,TGTGCCAGCACCGAGGAGACAGGGGCCTTCAACTATGGCTACACCTTC